A selection of T cell receptor beta chains follows, all from one sample in a study of cytomegalovirus exposure and HLA in healthy donors. Here immunoSEQ multiplex PCR was the method, and the copy in TCRdb shows in-frame clones only, minus some. The sample yields 130,000 or so clones, 8.5% to 10% seen once. The sequencing sample was made of PBMCs. The receptor source for this set is a man between 40 and 49 years old in good health and CMV-seronegative. The CDR3 runs from the conserved cysteine through the conserved F or W. D genes are given only for firm matches. Clone size is given for some rows only: seen once, a few or many times, or a class if the clone is expanded.

NA	TRBV27	TRBJ2-5	NA	TGTGCCAGCAGTTTATACAGGGCTCAAGGAGAGACCCAGTACTTC	CASSLYRAQGETQYF
NA	TRBV5-1	TRBJ2-2	TRBD2	TGCGCCAGCACCCCCCGGGGCGGGGGGGCCCCCGGGGAGCTGTTTTTT	CASTPRGGGAPGELFF
few	TRBV5-1	TRBJ1-1	TRBD1	TGCGCCAGCAGCGGGCTCAGGGGGGCGGACACTGAAGCTTTCTTT	CASSGLRGADTEAFF
NA	TRBV6-6	TRBJ2-2	TRBD1	TGTGCCAGCAGTTACTCGCGACAGGGCTCTACCGGGGAGCTGTTTTTT	CASSYSRQGSTGELFF
few	TRBV7-3	TRBJ1-5	TRBD1	TGTGCCAGCAGCCCGGGACAGGACTGGAGGCAGCCCCAGCATTTT	CASSPGQDWRQPQHF
NA	TRBV28	TRBJ2-7	TRBD1	TGTGCCAGCAGTTTGCACCGGGACAGGGGAGTCTACGAGCAGTACTTC	CASSLHRDRGVYEQYF
few	TRBV14	TRBJ2-7	NA	TGTGCCAGCAGCGCTATCTACGAGCAGTACTTC	CASSAIYEQYF
NA	TRBV7-8	TRBJ2-5	TRBD2	TGTGCCAGCAGCTTAGGGACTAGCGGGAAGGGTCGGGAGACCCAGTACTTC	CASSLGTSGKGRETQYF
few	TRBV7-2	TRBJ1-4	NA	TGTGCCAGCAGCCCCTATCCAGGAGGGGCAACTAATGAAAAACTGTTTTTT	CASSPYPGGATNEKLFF
few	TRBV11-2	TRBJ2-7	TRBD2	TGTGCCAGCAGCTCCACCGGGACTAGCGGGGGGGAGCGGGGTCACGAGCAGTACTTC	CASSSTGTSGGERGHEQYF